This TCR beta chain was captured in a study of cytomegalovirus exposure and HLA in healthy donors. Study-wide points: Among CMV-associated TCR beta chains, most appeared HLA-restricted in a later analysis. About 90% or about 30% of the time was how often most TCR beta V segments were productive, according to an earlier analysis.

On this clone itself: What it binds is not known.

The PCR made use of 60 Vbeta and 13 Jbeta primers. Sequencing used immunoSEQ multiplex PCR; TCRdb keeps in-frame clones, though not all of them. Of over 150,000 clones listed, roughly 75% are singletons. The sample was PBMCs. The clonotype comes from a man between 18 and 29 years old in good health and CMV-seronegative.

The CDR3 spells CASSLGQGALDTQYF. As DNA, the CDR3 is TGCGCCAGCAGCTTGGGTCAGGGGGCTTTAGATACGCAGTATTTT. J is TRBJ2-3 and V is TRBV5-1; TRBD1 aligns across 8 bases. Per germline, CDR1 SGHRS and CDR2 YFSETQ. CDR3 length: 15 residues. Germline trimming cut 0 bases from V and 5 bases from J; bases unmatched to any gene: 5.